The T cell receptor beta chain described here comes from a study of cytomegalovirus exposure and HLA in healthy donors. The CDR3 is 14 residues long. In germline, CDR1 is MDHEN, CDR2 SYDVKM. V lost 5 bases and J 2 bases, leaving 12 bases between the germline ends. Both 60 Vbeta primers and 13 Jbeta primers went into the PCR. Data came from immunoSEQ multiplex PCR; TCRdb stores just in-frame clones and leaves some out. The profile shows 150,000 to 200,000 clones, 82% of them singletons. Concerning this clone itself: The antigen remains undetermined.

Study conclusions and caveats: Sequencing had likely introduced a cluster of highly shared sequence variants as an artifact. Analysis was carried out at a later point, and it linked a missense DCLRE1C variant to TCR beta V- and J-gene trimming.

Sequencing was performed on PBMCs. This TCR was sampled from a man aged 50 to 59 in good health and CMV-seropositive. The J gene is TRBJ2-5, the V gene TRBV28; tentatively, D is TRBD2 (6 bases). In DNA form, the CDR3 reads TGTGCCAGCAGTATACCGGGACTGCAAGAGACCCAGTACTTC. It yields the protein CASSIPGLQETQYF.